This entry lists 7 T cell receptor beta chains sequenced from one sample in a study of monozygotic twins with inflammatory bowel disease. TCRdb reanalyzed the 5' RACE reads, giving one entry per CDR3 protein sequence and no DNA. The listing records 300,000 to 350,000 distinct CDR3 sequences. Sequencing was done on a sample of blood. Receptor source: a human donor with ulcerative colitis or Crohn's disease, or a healthy co-twin of an affected twin (not recorded which).

This chain links TRBV7-9 with TRBJ2-5; TCRdb indicates TRBD1, and absent DNA this call remains unverified. This CDR3 has 13 amino acids. Germline V gene data show CDR1 as SEHNR and CDR2 as FQNEAQ (reference sequence). CDR3 loop: CASSYGQQETQYF.

V and J are TRBV9 and TRBJ2-1; with no DNA, the TCRdb D assignment of TRBD2 cannot be verified. This CDR3 comprises 16 residues. Germline loops: CDR1 SGDLS, CDR2 YYNGEE. Here the CDR3 reads CASSARPGLASNEQFF.

The chain combines TRBV5-1 with TRBJ2-5. Per the germline V gene, CDR1 is SGHRS and CDR2 is YFSETQ. This CDR3 region has 15 residues. CDR3 loop: CASSPIDSTQETQYF.

This chain links TRBV19 with TRBJ1-5. The germline gives CDR1 LNHDA, CDR2 SQIVND (reference sequence). The CDR3 length is 14 residues. CDR3 in amino acids: CASSVGSSNQPQHF.

The chain joins TRBV30 to TRBJ1-2. CDR1 is GTSNPN, CDR2 SVGIG, per germline (reference sequence). The CDR3 has 13 residues. CDR3 sequence reads: CAWSVQGSYGYTF.

The CDR3 region is CASSSPSGYQPQHF. The chain has TRBV7-2 and TRBJ1-5. The CDR3 is 14 residues long. Germline values: CDR1 SGHTA, CDR2 FQGNSA.

The rearrangement joins TRBV11-1 to TRBJ2-4; TCRdb's D gene call, TRBD2, goes unchecked for lack of DNA. Per the germline V gene, CDR1 is SGHAT and CDR2 is FQDESV (reference sequence). The CDR3 runs 18 residues. This CDR3 is CASSLRSSGPAAKNIQYF.